Presented here are 26 T cell receptor beta chains from one specimen sequenced in a study of T cells in Graves' hyperthyroidism and ophthalmopathy. Amplified TCR beta CDR3 regions derived from RNA transcripts. A set of HTBI primers served as the primers for a first-round RT-PCR of the TCR CDR3. TCRdb redid the calling of the multiplex PCR reads with MiXCR, one entry per CDR3 protein. The sample records 25,000 to 30,000 distinct CDR3 sequences, around 40% being singletons. The sequenced material came from blood. Receptors originate from a woman aged 25 to 39 with Graves' hyperthyroidism.

This clonotype was counted many times. The chain joins TRBV19 to TRBJ1-5; TRBD1 is a possible D gene (5 bases). The CDR3 extends over 17 amino acids. Germline loops: CDR1 LNHDA, CDR2 SQIVND (reference sequence). The V and J ends lost 2 bases and 4 bases respectively, with 18 bases between them. As DNA, the CDR3 is TGTGCCAGTAGTATATGGGGACGGAGGGAACTAAATCAGCCCCAGCATTTT. Amino acids: CASSIWGRRELNQPQHF.

This clonotype came up many times. The CDR3 DNA reads as TGCGCCAGCAGCTTGGTGACTAGCGGGAGGAACTCCTACAATGAGCAGTTCTTC. It is translated as CASSLVTSGRNSYNEQFF. The chain employs TRBV5-1 and TRBJ2-1; TRBD2 agrees at 13 bases. J lost 0 bases, V lost 0 bases, and 3 bases had no gene match. This CDR3 is built from 18 residues. Germline V CDR1 and CDR2: SGHRS, YFSETQ.

This rearrangement joins TRBV5-1 to TRBJ2-3, with a weak D call TRBD2 (5 bases). Trimming removed 0 bases at V and 4 bases at J, with 9 bases between. The CDR3 is made up of 14 amino acids. Per germline, CDR1 SGHRS and CDR2 YFSETQ. The CDR3 region has the DNA TGCGCCAGCAGCTTGGGGCTAGCTCCAGATACGCAGTATTTT. Translation gives CASSLGLAPDTQYF.

J is TRBJ2-7 and V is TRBV7-8, with 9 bases that match TRBD1. Per germline, CDR1 SGHVS and CDR2 FQNEAQ. This CDR3 contains 17 residues. The trim removed 5 bases at V and 5 bases at J, leaving 16 bases unmatched. The CDR3, as DNA: TGTGCCAGCAGCCTCCTCGACCCTGGACAGGGGTTGAACGAGCAGTACTTC. It yields the protein CASSLLDPGQGLNEQYF.

As to this clonotype: The junction and the germline gene differ at one end; a read error may be behind it. The J gene is TRBJ2-3, the V gene TRBV28; D gene unclear. This CDR3 spans 16 amino acids. Germline-derived CDR1 and CDR2 are MDHEN and SYDVKM. CDR3 DNA: TGTGCCAACAGTTCCGAGGACGGAGACCCCACAGATACGCAGTATTTT. Translating it yields CANSSEDGDPTDTQYF.

This clonotype was observed many times. V is TRBV20-1 and J is TRBJ2-6, with 7 positions matching TRBD1. V was clipped by 3 bases and J by 4 bases; unmatched bases: 3. CDR3 length equals 14 residues. Germline CDR1 reads DFQATT; CDR2 reads SNEGSKA (reference sequence). The CDR3 sequence: CSARDRLGANVLTF. Written as DNA, the CDR3 is TGCAGTGCTAGGGACAGGTTGGGGGCCAACGTCCTGACTTTC.

Many counts were recorded for this clonotype. The rearrangement uses TRBV28 and TRBJ1-6; D is perhaps TRBD1 (6 bases). CDR3 length equals 14 residues. Germline V gene data show CDR1 as MDHEN and CDR2 as SYDVKM. The V and J ends lost 4 bases and 6 bases respectively, with 10 bases between them. Here the CDR3 DNA reads TGTGCCAGCAGTTCCCAGGGGATTAATTCACCCCTCCACTTT. Amino acids: CASSSQGINSPLHF.

This clonotype is medium-sized. One end of the junction is discordant with germline, which a read error may explain. The chain links TRBV20-1 to TRBJ1-4; D remains unclear. CDR3 length: 11 amino acids. CDR1 and CDR2 from the germline V gene are DFQATT and SNEGSKA (reference sequence). This chain's CDR3 is CSARTSELSLF. The CDR3 DNA sequence: TGCAGTGCTAGGACCTCTGAACTGTCCCTTTTT.

This clonotype is labeled medium-sized. The chain has TRBV15 and TRBJ1-2; D is unresolved. Trimming pared 3 bases from V and 8 bases from J, leaving 19 bases between. The CDR3 extends over 15 amino acids. Germline loops: CDR1 LNHNV, CDR2 YYDKDF (reference sequence). Here the CDR3 DNA reads TGTGCCACCAGCAGCGGAAGTAATACCTATGGAGGCTACACCTTC. Amino acid sequence: CATSSGSNTYGGYTF.

There are many counts of this clonotype. The chain is built from TRBV5-1 and TRBJ2-2, with D perhaps matching TRBD1 (5 bases). Trimming pared 0 bases from V and 4 bases from J, leaving 16 bases between. Per germline, CDR1 SGHRS and CDR2 YFSETQ. The CDR3 runs to 17 residues. The CDR3 DNA is TGCGCCAGCAGCTTGGAAGGGCAGGGTGGTCTCACCGGGGAGCTGTTTTTT. It encodes CASSLEGQGGLTGELFF.

This clonotype showed up many times. This chain uses TRBV6-2 or TRBV6-3 with TRBJ1-5, with 7 bases fitting TRBD1. V shed 2 bases and J 4 bases; nucleotides not matched to a gene: 5. There are 15 residues in the CDR3. CDR1 MNHEY and CDR2 SVGEGT come from the germline V gene. This CDR3 reads CASSYRTGYNQPQHF. In DNA, the CDR3 is TGTGCCAGCAGTTACAGGACAGGCTATAATCAGCCCCAGCATTTT.

This clonotype came up many times. CDR3 coding DNA: TGTGCCAGCAGCTTAGGGGTGGTGGCGTTCCCATCCCGGGAGCTGTTTTTT. Amino acid sequence: CASSLGVVAFPSRELFF. This rearrangement joins TRBV7-6 to TRBJ2-2; D is uncertain. The germline V gene encodes CDR1 SGHVS and CDR2 FNYEAQ. The CDR3 totals 17 residues. V was trimmed by 1 base and J by 9 bases, leaving 21 bases between them.

The CDR3 DNA reads TGTGCCTGCCACCCGGACAGCGTGCGGGAGACCCAGTACTTC. Translation: CACHPDSVRETQYF. The V gene is TRBV18, the J gene TRBJ2-5; tentatively, D is TRBD1 (6 bases). Germline V gene sequence: CDR1 KGHSH, CDR2 LQKENI. This CDR3 is built from 14 residues. V was trimmed by 11 bases and J by 5 bases, leaving 21 bases between them.

By sample share, this clonotype is medium-sized. This rearrangement joins TRBV7-2 to TRBJ2-7, with 7 bases fitting TRBD2. Per germline, CDR1 SGHTA and CDR2 FQGNSA. Unmatched junction bases numbered 11, after V lost 6 bases and J lost 3 bases. The CDR3 loop spans 15 amino acids. CDR3 in DNA: TGTGCCAGCAGGACCCACGTACTAGCGTACTACGAGCAGTACTTC. As protein: CASRTHVLAYYEQYF.

V usage is TRBV10-3 and J usage is TRBJ1-2, with D uncertain. The germline gives CDR1 ENHRY, CDR2 SYGVKD. The CDR3 loop spans 14 amino acids. V lost 0 bases and J lost 4, with 9 bases in between. The CDR3 DNA follows: TGTGCCATCAGTGAGTCGACGGAACTCTATGGCTACACCTTC. This translates into CAISESTELYGYTF.

Many counts were recorded for this clonotype. The chain links TRBV12-3 or TRBV12-4 to TRBJ2-7, with D tentatively TRBD1 (6 bases). Trimming removed 5 bases at V and 2 bases at J, with 7 bases between. The length of the CDR3 is 12 residues. CDR3 sequence reads: CASSRQAYEQYF. The CDR3 DNA is TGTGCCAGCAGTAGACAGGCCTACGAGCAGTACTTC.

The table lists this clonotype with a few counts. This rearrangement joins TRBV7-9 to TRBJ2-3; D is perhaps TRBD2 (6 bases). This CDR3 has 14 residues. Germline values: CDR1 SEHNR, CDR2 FQNEAQ (reference sequence). Between the trimmed V and J ends, which lost 7 bases and 11 bases, there was a span of 22 bases. The CDR3 DNA reads as TGTGCCAGCACTTATAGCGGAGATTACAATGAGCAGTATTTT. Translation gives CASTYSGDYNEQYF.

The V call is TRBV10-1, the J call TRBJ2-7, with TRBD1 identical over 7 bases. The CDR3 loop spans 14 amino acids. Germline CDR1 WNHNN, CDR2 SYGVQD (reference sequence). Trimming at V came to 0 bases and at J to 3 bases, leaving 2 bases not matched to a gene. This CDR3 is CASSESGQIYEQYF. In DNA form, the CDR3 reads TGCGCCAGCAGTGAGTCGGGACAGATCTACGAGCAGTACTTC.

In regard to this clonotype: At one end, the junction sequence differs from germline, possibly due to a read error. The chain uses TRBV5-4 and TRBJ2-3, with D perhaps TRBD1 (5 bases). This CDR3 region has 17 residues. CDR1 and CDR2 (germline): SGHNT, YYREEE (reference sequence). CDR3 residues: CASSLNRLVVFTGTQYF. The DNA of the CDR3 is TGTGCCAGCAGCTTGAATAGGCTAGTGGTGTTCACAGGTACGCAGTATTTT.

This rearrangement joins TRBV10-3 to TRBJ1-6; TRBD1 is a possible D gene (5 bases). Germline V gene lookup returns CDR1 ENHRY and CDR2 SYGVKD. The CDR3 covers 16 residues. Between the trimmed V and J ends, which lost 8 bases and 9 bases, there was a span of 23 bases. As DNA, the CDR3 is TGTGCCATCCGATCCGGGACCCAAGCCCGAGGTTCACCCCTCCACTTT. This encodes CAIRSGTQARGSPLHF.

This chain uses TRBV20-1 with TRBJ2-7, with 10 positions matching TRBD1. Per the germline V gene, CDR1 is DFQATT and CDR2 is SNEGSKA (reference sequence). This CDR3 comprises 12 residues. V lost 6 bases and J lost 7; bases outside the gene matches: 6. In nucleotides, the CDR3 is TGCAGTGCGGGACAGGGGTCCGGGGAGCAGTACTTC. It codes for CSAGQGSGEQYF.

Concerning this clonotype: One junction end disagrees with the germline gene, perhaps due to a read error. The rearrangement joins TRBV5-5 to TRBJ2-5; the D is unclear. CDR1 and CDR2 (germline): SGHKS, YYEKEE (reference sequence). The CDR3 covers 13 residues. The CDR3 is CASSFPTQEAQYF. The CDR3 DNA reads as TGTGCTAGCAGCTTCCCCACCCAAGAGGCCCAATACTTC.

Details on this clonotype: Mismatch with germline at one junction end may stem from a read error. The V gene is TRBV19, the J gene TRBJ2-2, with D unresolved. CDR3 length: 14 amino acids. CDR1 is LNHDA and CDR2 is SQIVND in the germline V gene (reference sequence). CDR3 loop: CACSKPAERGELFF. DNA for the CDR3: TGTGCCTGTAGCAAGCCTGCGGAGAGAGGGGAGCTGTTTTTT. Based on the CDR3 plus reference TRBV19 and TRBJ2-2, the full variable domain is DGGITQSPKYLFRKEGQNVTLSCEQNLNHDAMYWYRQDPGQGLRLIYYSQIVNDFQKGDIAEGYSVSREKKESFPLTVTSAQKNPTAFYLCACSKPAERGELFFGEGSRLTVL.

This clonotype was seen a single time. This is likely an artifact of a read error, given a far larger clone one base away. The J gene is TRBJ1-3, the V gene TRBV7-9; TRBD1 might be the D (5 bases). CDR3 size: 16 residues. Germline CDR1 is SEHNR and CDR2 is FQNEAQ (reference sequence). This chain's CDR3 is CATSRTRDDPGNTIYF. CDR3 bases: TGTGCCACCAGCCGCACTCGGGACGACCCTGGAAACACCATATATTTT. The variable domain in full, completed from reference TRBV7-9 and TRBJ1-3, reads DTGVSQNPRHKITKRGQNVTFRCDPISEHNRLYWYRQTLGQGPEFLTYFQNEAQLEKSRLLSDRFSAERPKGSFSTLEIQRTEQGDSAMYLCATSRTRDDPGNTIYFGEGSWLTVV.

This clonotype was picked up many times. Written as DNA, the CDR3 is TGTGCCAGCAGTCTGGGGGCTAATGAAAAACTGTTTTTT. Amino acids: CASSLGANEKLFF. The rearrangement joins TRBV25-1 to TRBJ1-4; TRBD1 is a possible D gene (5 bases). This CDR3 has 13 amino acids. The V end was cut by 5 bases, the J end by 3 bases, with 7 bases between. CDR1 and CDR2 (germline): MGHDK, SYGVNS.

The table lists this clonotype with many counts. J is TRBJ2-5 and V is TRBV30; D is uncertain. Trimming removed 2 bases at V and 7 bases at J, with 8 bases between. Germline lookup yields CDR1 GTSNPN and CDR2 SVGIG (reference sequence). This CDR3 contains 11 residues. The CDR3 DNA sequence: TGTGCCTGGAGTCCCTCGCGGACCCAGTACTTC. It specifies CAWSPSRTQYF.